The 25 T cell receptor beta chains below come from one sample, sequenced in a study of cytomegalovirus exposure and HLA in healthy donors. The PCR used 60 Vbeta and 13 Jbeta primers. The data were produced by immunoSEQ multiplex PCR, yet TCRdb's version contains in-frame clones alone and is incomplete. The top ten hold less than 2.5% of the sample, which has fewer than 200,000 clones, 80% seen once. Sequenced input: PBMCs. Source of these receptors: a male donor in good health and CMV-seronegative.

The chain recombines TRBV15 with TRBJ1-1; tentative D call: TRBD1 (5 bases). Per germline, CDR1 LNHNV and CDR2 YYDKDF (reference sequence). The ends were cut back, 0 bases at V and 4 bases at J, with 9 bases in the middle. This CDR3 is 14 amino acids long. The CDR3 region is CATSRDRASTEAFF. CDR3 coding DNA: TGTGCCACCAGCAGAGACAGGGCGTCCACTGAAGCTTTCTTT.

V gene TRBV5-1 combines with J gene TRBJ1-4; possible D gene TRBD1, 5 bases. The CDR3 consists of 16 residues. Germline V gene data show CDR1 as SGHRS and CDR2 as YFSETQ. V was cut by 4 bases and J by 4 bases, with 17 bases left in between. The chain's CDR3 is CASSMTVVSNNEKLFF. As DNA, the CDR3 is TGCGCCAGCAGCATGACAGTTGTATCCAATAATGAAAAACTGTTTTTT.

This chain uses TRBV7-9 with TRBJ2-7; 9 bases line up with TRBD2. Trimming took 8 bases from V and 1 from J; bases not matched to a gene: 3. This CDR3 spans 13 amino acids. Germline lookup yields CDR1 SEHNR and CDR2 FQNEAQ (reference sequence). The CDR3 here is CASHSGGSYEQYF. The CDR3 DNA sequence: TGTGCCAGCCATAGCGGGGGATCCTACGAGCAGTACTTC.

This clone was seen a handful of times. The chain combines TRBV6-6 with TRBJ2-7, with a possible D match to TRBD1 (6 bases). This CDR3 region has 14 residues. From germline, CDR1 is MNHNY and CDR2 SVGAGI (reference sequence). The ends were cut back, 5 bases at V and 6 bases at J, with 17 bases in the middle. CDR3 in amino acids: CASSPGRDNGEQYF. CDR3 nucleotide sequence: TGTGCCAGCAGTCCCGGTAGGGACAACGGCGAGCAGTACTTC.

The chain couples TRBV4-1 to TRBJ1-1, with no clear D. V was clipped by 1 base and J by 3 bases, with 6 bases between them. Germline CDR1 MGHRA, CDR2 YSYEKL. The CDR3 covers 13 residues. The CDR3: CASSQGVHTEAFF. CDR3 in DNA: TGCGCCAGCAGCCAAGGAGTGCACACTGAAGCTTTCTTT.

Turning to this clone: A junction boundary mismatches the germline segment, possibly from a read error. The chain combines TRBV7-7 with TRBJ2-1, with D maybe TRBD2 (6 bases). The length of the CDR3 is 14 residues. The germline CDR1 and CDR2 sequences are SSHAT and FNYEAQ (reference sequence). The CDR3 loop is CASSLGVGGNEQFF. CDR3 DNA: TGTGCTAGCAGCTTAGGCGTCGGAGGGAATGAGCAGTTCTTC.

This clone appeared once. V and J are TRBV6-6 and TRBJ1-5; 8 nucleotides line up with TRBD1. The V gene end was trimmed by 2 bases and the J gene end by 11 bases; junction bases not matched to a gene: 8. This CDR3 spans 14 amino acids. CDR1 is MNHNY and CDR2 is SVGAGI in the germline V gene (reference sequence). The CDR3 loop is CASSYGQGPVAQHF. CDR3 coding DNA: TGTGCCAGCAGTTACGGACAGGGTCCCGTGGCCCAGCATTTT.

This chain links TRBV7-9 with TRBJ2-7, with 10 bases aligning to TRBD1. The CDR3 runs 15 residues. Germline V CDR1 and CDR2: SEHNR, FQNEAQ (reference sequence). V dropped 8 bases and J dropped 5; count of bases not matched to a gene: 12. The CDR3 is CASQGQGGFRNEQYF. For the CDR3, the DNA is TGTGCCAGCCAAGGACAGGGGGGATTCCGGAACGAGCAGTACTTC.

The rearrangement links TRBV5-1 to TRBJ2-1, with a tentative D call TRBD2 (6 bases). In germline, CDR1 is SGHRS, CDR2 YFSETQ. V was trimmed by 0 bases and J by 4 bases, leaving 11 bases between them. The CDR3 has 15 residues. The CDR3 region has the DNA TGCGCCAGCAGCTTGGTGGCTAGCGAGTACAATGAGCAGTTCTTC. Its translation: CASSLVASEYNEQFF. Supplemented by reference TRBV5-1 and TRBJ2-1, the full variable domain reads KAGVTQTPRYLIKTRGQQVTLSCSPISGHRSVSWYQQTPGQGLQFLFEYFSETQRNKGNFPGRFSGRQFSNSRSEMNVSTLELGDSALYLCASSLVASEYNEQFFGPGTRLTVL.

V and J are TRBV29-1 and TRBJ2-3; possibly TRBD1 for D (6 bases). Trimming took 7 bases from V and 3 from J, leaving 14 bases between them. Germline loops: CDR1 SQVTM, CDR2 ANQGSEA. This CDR3 region has 13 residues. CDR3 in amino acids: CSDRTASTDTQYF. DNA for the CDR3: TGCAGCGATAGGACAGCTAGTACAGATACGCAGTATTTT.

V and J are TRBV19 and TRBJ2-7, with unresolved D. Germline V gene lookup returns CDR1 LNHDA and CDR2 SQIVND (reference sequence). Trimming pared 6 bases from V and 3 bases from J, leaving 18 bases between. The CDR3 sequence is 15 residues long. The CDR3 nucleotides are TGTGCCAGTAGCGAAGTAATTAACTACCACTACGAGCAGTACTTC. Its protein product is CASSEVINYHYEQYF. The full variable domain, with the rest looked up from reference TRBV19 and TRBJ2-7, is DGGITQSPKYLFRKEGQNVTLSCEQNLNHDAMYWYRQDPGQGLRLIYYSQIVNDFQKGDIAEGYSVSREKKESFPLTVTSAQKNPTAFYLCASSEVINYHYEQYFGPGTRLTVT.

This chain links TRBV30 with TRBJ1-1; maybe TRBD1 (6 bases). This CDR3 comprises 13 residues. V lost 0 bases, J lost 5 bases, and 10 bases lay in between. The germline V gene encodes CDR1 GTSNPN and CDR2 SVGIG (reference sequence). Here the CDR3 reads CAWSVGGGTEAFF. In DNA, the CDR3 is TGTGCCTGGAGTGTAGGGGGGGGTACTGAAGCTTTCTTT.

The V call is TRBV12-5, the J call TRBJ1-3; weak D call: TRBD1 (5 bases). Per germline, CDR1 LGHNT and CDR2 FRNRAP. The CDR3 has 14 residues. V was pared by 1 base and J by 8 bases, with 12 bases between. CDR3 loop: CASGLATTAHTIYF. The CDR3 nucleotides are TGTGCTAGTGGTTTGGCCACGACAGCCCACACCATATATTTT. The whole variable domain, remainder taken from reference TRBV12-5 and TRBJ1-3, is DARVTQTPRHKVTEMGQEVTMRCQPILGHNTVFWYRQTMMQGLELLAYFRNRAPLDDSGMPKDRFSAEMPDATLATLKIQPSEPRDSAVYFCASGLATTAHTIYFGEGSWLTVV.

The V gene is TRBV5-1, the J gene TRBJ1-2; no clear D. The CDR3 spans 13 residues. Germline CDR1 is SGHRS and CDR2 is YFSETQ. The ends were cut back, 5 bases at V and 3 bases at J, with 11 bases in the middle. CDR3 in DNA: TGCGCCAGCAGTTTTGGCAACGACTATGGCTACACCTTC. Translation: CASSFGNDYGYTF.

This clone was seen only once. This chain links TRBV7-8 with TRBJ2-7; 7 bases line up with TRBD1. CDR3 length: 15 residues. Germline V gene data show CDR1 as SGHVS and CDR2 as FQNEAQ. The V segment lost 5 bases and the J segment 2 bases; nucleotides outside the gene matches: 9. DNA of the CDR3: TGTGCCAGCAGCCGGGTGGGGGACAGAGCCTACGAGCAGTACTTC. Residues: CASSRVGDRAYEQYF.

A few counts support this clone. The rearrangement uses TRBV20-1 and TRBJ2-3; D gene uncertain. The CDR3 totals 11 residues. From germline, CDR1 is DFQATT and CDR2 SNEGSKA (reference sequence). The V end lost 1 base, the J end lost 7 bases, and 6 bases lay between the germline ends. The CDR3, as DNA: TGCAGTGCTAGAGTTTTAAATACGCAGTATTTT. Residues: CSARVLNTQYF.

The gene calls are TRBV2 and TRBJ2-3; 8 bases map to TRBD2. After removal of 11 bases from V and 6 bases from J, the junction contained 7 bases not matched to a gene. The CDR3 consists of 12 residues. Germline CDR1 SNHLY, CDR2 FYNNEI. The CDR3: CAGTSSTDTQYF. The CDR3 coding sequence is TGTGCCGGGACTAGTAGTACGGATACGCAGTATTTT.

V usage is TRBV10-1 and J usage is TRBJ1-2, with a tentative D call TRBD1 (6 bases). CDR3 length equals 13 residues. The germline V gene has CDR1 WNHNN and CDR2 SYGVQD (reference sequence). V was shortened by 4 bases and J by 8 bases, with 14 bases between the two germline ends. In DNA, the CDR3 is TGCGCCAGCAGTGCACTTAGGGACAAGGGCTACACCTTC. This codes for CASSALRDKGYTF.

This rearrangement joins TRBV9 to TRBJ2-1; 9 bases align to TRBD2. The ends lost 0 bases at V and 2 bases at J; junction bases unmatched: 3. The CDR3 is made up of 16 amino acids. Germline V gene lookup returns CDR1 SGDLS and CDR2 YYNGEE. The CDR3 DNA sequence: TGTGCCAGCAGCGTAGATGTAGCGGGGGCCTACAATGAGCAGTTCTTC. Amino acid sequence: CASSVDVAGAYNEQFF.

The chain employs TRBV28 and TRBJ2-7; D perhaps matches TRBD2 (6 bases). Germline CDR1 reads MDHEN; CDR2 reads SYDVKM. V was shortened by 5 bases and J by 4 bases, with 12 bases between the two germline ends. The CDR3 loop spans 13 amino acids. The CDR3 sequence: CASSGQGLYEQYF. CDR3 sequence (DNA): TGTGCCAGCAGTGGCCAGGGACTTTACGAGCAGTACTTC.

The rearrangement links TRBV6-5 to TRBJ2-2, with 10 bases aligning to TRBD1. The CDR3 extends over 14 amino acids. V dropped 6 bases and J dropped 7; count of bases not matched to a gene: 5. Per the germline V gene, CDR1 is MNHEY and CDR2 is SVGAGI. CDR3 protein: CASSWTGGVGELFF. CDR3 bases: TGTGCCAGCAGCTGGACAGGGGGTGTCGGGGAGCTGTTTTTT.

This rearrangement joins TRBV6-5 to TRBJ1-2; maybe TRBD1 (5 bases). The CDR3 loop spans 12 amino acids. Germline V CDR1 and CDR2: MNHEY, SVGAGI. The ends were cut back, 6 bases at V and 4 bases at J, with 9 bases in the middle. CDR3 coding DNA: TGTGCCAGCAGCCAAGGGGTCTATGGCTACACCTTC. As protein: CASSQGVYGYTF.

V is TRBV5-1 and J is TRBJ2-5, with 11 bases matching TRBD2. TRBJ2-7 explains the end of the DNA better; the J call may be wrong. Germline CDR1 is SGHRS and CDR2 is YFSETQ. The CDR3 is 14 amino acids. The CDR3 is CASSPGTSGYEQYF. In nucleotides, the CDR3 is TGCGCCAGCAGCCCCGGGACTAGCGGCTACGAGCAGTACTTC.

The chain joins TRBV5-4 to TRBJ1-6, with D uncertain. Germline lookup yields CDR1 SGHNT and CDR2 YYREEE (reference sequence). This CDR3 spans 15 amino acids. V lost 0 bases, J lost 5 bases, and 9 bases lay in between. The CDR3 coding sequence is TGTGCCAGCAGCTTGGGGGCCTGGGATAATTCACCCCTCCACTTT. As protein: CASSLGAWDNSPLHF.

The chain is built from TRBV30 and TRBJ1-1, with D hard to call. Germline V lookup: CDR1 GTSNPN, CDR2 SVGIG (reference sequence). CDR3 length equals 12 residues. Trimming cost V 8 bases and J 4 bases, with 14 bases left between them. The CDR3 is CALRDSATEAFF. The CDR3, as DNA: TGTGCCCTCCGGGATTCTGCCACTGAAGCTTTCTTT.